This paragraph covers one TCR beta chain sequence. Methods used by the authors: As immunoSEQ supplied junction-only sequences (without quality scores), filtering differed. The assay was immunoSEQ multiplex PCR, and TCRdb's table has in-frame clones only and misses some. The D gene and trimming were derived from the DNA, and the V and J assignments and clone size from that table. The table has under 600,000 clones, around 97% seen once. V dropped 7 bases and J dropped 1; count of bases not matched to a gene: 5. From germline, CDR1 is SQVTM and CDR2 ANQGSEA. The CDR3 contains 15 residues. The source of the sample is a study of shared clonotypes between healthy human individuals.

The sequencing input was naive CD4+ T cells sorted from blood. Subset meaning: CD45RA+ positively selected. The origin of this receptor is a woman in her 30s in good health. The chain employs TRBV29-1 and TRBJ2-5; 14 nucleotides align to TRBD2. In nucleotides, the CDR3 is TGCAGCGGCCTCGGGACTAGCGGGAGCCAAGAGACCCAGTACTTC. Translated, it gives CSGLGTSGSQETQYF.